Following are 10 T cell receptor beta chains from one sample sequenced in a study of liver allograft versus peripheral blood T cells. Study-level information: Transplanted livers held T cell receptor repertoires, and these were compared with repertoires in recipients' peripheral blood.

TCRdb processed the reads anew with MiXCR; each CDR3 protein has one entry. The table lists about 12,000 distinct CDR3 sequences, 25% to 35% of them singletons. Receptors were obtained from a human patient who had a liver transplant. A share of the T cells may be of graft donor origin.

This chain joins TRBV20-1 and TRBJ2-7, with D possibly called TRBD1 or TRBD2 (6 bases each). The CDR3 runs 14 residues. The germline CDR1 and CDR2 sequences are DFQATT and SNEGSKA (reference sequence). Trimming took off 1 base at V and 2 bases at J, with 12 bases between the two ends. CDR3 sequence reads: CSARAPGAAYEQYF. CDR3 in DNA: TGCAGTGCTAGAGCGCCGGGGGCCGCCTACGAGCAGTACTTC.

This clonotype has a handful of counts. V gene TRBV20-1 combines with J gene TRBJ1-1, with no clear D. The V end was cut by 2 bases, the J end by 6 bases, with 10 bases between. Germline V gene lookup returns CDR1 DFQATT and CDR2 SNEGSKA (reference sequence). The CDR3 spans 12 residues. CDR3 DNA: TGCAGTGCTAGAATCCCGGGCGCTGAAGCTTTCTTT. This gives the protein CSARIPGAEAFF.

This clonotype has only a few counts. V usage is TRBV11-2 and J usage is TRBJ2-7; 9 nucleotides match TRBD1. The CDR3 extends over 16 amino acids. V trimming: 5 bases; J trimming: 6 bases; junction bases outside the gene matches: 14. Germline V gives CDR1 SGHAT, CDR2 FQNNGV. For the CDR3, the DNA is TGTGCCAGCAGCCCAACGTTCGGGACAGGGAAACGCGAGCAGTACTTC. Its protein is CASSPTFGTGKREQYF. Looking up the rest from reference TRBV11-2 and TRBJ2-7 gives the full variable domain: EAGVAQSPRYKIIEKRQSVAFWCNPISGHATLYWYQQILGQGPKLLIQFQNNGVVDDSQLPKDRFSAERLKGVDSTLKIQPAKLEDSAVYLCASSPTFGTGKREQYFGPGTRLTVT.

In its sample, this clonotype was seen a few times. The chain uses TRBV19 and TRBJ2-5; 9 nucleotides line up with TRBD2. Unmatched junction bases numbered 9, after V lost 5 bases and J lost 5 bases. This CDR3 has 15 residues. Per germline, CDR1 LNHDA and CDR2 SQIVND (reference sequence). The CDR3 nucleotides are TGTGCCAGTAGTGCAATAGCGGGAGTTTTGGAGACCCAGTACTTC. Translating gives CASSAIAGVLETQYF.

J is TRBJ1-1 and V is TRBV10-3; the D gene is possibly TRBD1 (5 bases). Between the trimmed V and J ends, which lost 3 bases and 5 bases, there was a span of 7 bases. Germline V gene lookup returns CDR1 ENHRY and CDR2 SYGVKD. The CDR3 has 12 amino acids. The CDR3 spells CAISDRETEAFF. The CDR3 DNA reads TGTGCCATCAGTGACAGGGAGACTGAAGCTTTCTTT.

By frequency in the sample, this clonotype is medium-sized. The chain uses TRBV18 and TRBJ2-2; D perhaps matches TRBD2 (6 bases). The V end was cut by 2 bases, the J end by 5 bases, with 15 bases between. Germline CDR1 is KGHSH and CDR2 is LQKENI. CDR3 length equals 16 residues. The CDR3 region is CASSPVGSRRTGELFF. The CDR3 bases are TGTGCCAGCTCACCAGTCGGGAGCCGAAGGACCGGGGAGCTGTTTTTT.

By sample share, this clonotype is medium-sized (0.01 to 0.1%). This chain links TRBV29-1 with TRBJ1-2; weak D call: TRBD1 (5 bases). Germline V gene sequence: CDR1 SQVTM, CDR2 ANQGSEA. The CDR3 spans 14 residues. V was cut by 3 bases and J by 3 bases, with 14 bases left in between. The CDR3 loop reads CSVDVAGRDYGYTF. The CDR3 DNA reads as TGCAGCGTTGATGTTGCAGGGAGAGACTATGGCTACACCTTC.

This clonotype was picked up many times. The rearrangement uses TRBV19 and TRBJ2-1; no reliable D call. V was cut by 3 bases and J by 2 bases, with 8 bases left in between. Germline CDR1 is LNHDA and CDR2 is SQIVND (reference sequence). The CDR3 is 14 residues long. This CDR3 reads CASSIRLTYNEQFF. CDR3 bases: TGTGCCAGTAGTATTAGGCTAACCTACAATGAGCAGTTCTTC.

This sequence joins TRBV12-3 or TRBV12-4 and TRBJ2-5, with D perhaps matching TRBD1 (7 bases). V gave up 6 bases and J gave up 6 bases, with 23 bases separating them. The CDR3 has 16 residues. The chain's CDR3 is CASSQYTGVEGKTQYF. In DNA form, the CDR3 reads TGTGCCAGCAGCCAATATACAGGGGTGGAGGGTAAGACCCAGTACTTC.

This clonotype was counted ten times or more. This chain uses TRBV19 with TRBJ1-6, with D unresolved. CDR1 and CDR2 (germline): LNHDA, SQIVND (reference sequence). V dropped 4 bases and J dropped 9 bases, with 13 bases sitting between them. The CDR3 contains 14 residues. The CDR3 region has the DNA TGTGCCAGTAGTACCGGCCTCGAGGCTTCACCCCTCCACTTT. Protein: CASSTGLEASPLHF.